A selection of T cell receptor beta chains follows, all from one sample in a study of shared clonotypes between healthy human individuals. Sequencing used immunoSEQ multiplex PCR; TCRdb keeps in-frame clones, though not all of them. The sample yields a few hundred thousand clones, more than 70% seen once. Sequenced sample: PBMCs. Every receptor here comes from a woman aged 40 to 55 in good health. Some clones in this sample may be carry-over from other donors' samples. Both conserved end residues are part of each CDR3. Each record gives: V gene, J gene, clone size, D gene, CDR3 protein, CDR3 DNA. D genes are given only for firm matches. Clone size is not always given. Where it is, it says once, few, many or a class for expanded clones.

v_gene: TRBV27
j_gene: TRBJ2-7
abundance: NA
d_gene: TRBD2
CDR3aa: CASSLGLAGNYEQYF
CDR3nt: TGTGCCAGCAGTTTAGGACTAGCGGGGAACTACGAGCAGTACTTC

v_gene: TRBV5-6
j_gene: TRBJ2-4
abundance: NA
d_gene: NA
CDR3aa: CASSRFRDTDIQYF
CDR3nt: TGTGCCAGCAGCCGATTCAGGGACACAGACATTCAGTACTTC

v_gene: TRBV10-1
j_gene: TRBJ2-2
abundance: few
d_gene: TRBD1
CDR3aa: CASSRDSANTGELFF
CDR3nt: TGCGCCAGCAGTCGGGACAGCGCGAACACCGGGGAGCTGTTTTTT

v_gene: TRBV18
j_gene: TRBJ1-1
abundance: NA
d_gene: NA
CDR3aa: CASSPWAGGGEAFF
CDR3nt: TGTGCCAGCTCACCCTGGGCAGGCGGGGGGGAAGCTTTCTTT

v_gene: TRBV9
j_gene: TRBJ2-1
abundance: NA
d_gene: TRBD2
CDR3aa: CASSAEAGTSDNEQFF
CDR3nt: TGTGCCAGCAGTGCAGAAGCCGGGACTAGCGACAATGAGCAGTTCTTC

v_gene: TRBV10-3
j_gene: TRBJ2-2
abundance: NA
d_gene: TRBD2
CDR3aa: CAISELPGTTNTGELFF
CDR3nt: TGTGCCATCAGTGAGTTACCCGGGACTACAAACACCGGGGAGCTGTTTTTT

v_gene: TRBV27
j_gene: TRBJ2-2
abundance: few
d_gene: NA
CDR3aa: CASSIYMDSGELFF
CDR3nt: TGTGCCAGCAGCATTTATATGGATAGCGGGGAGCTGTTTTTT

v_gene: TRBV30
j_gene: TRBJ2-7
abundance: NA
d_gene: TRBD2
CDR3aa: CAPTRASGIYEQYF
CDR3nt: TGTGCCCCGACAAGAGCTAGCGGGATCTACGAGCAGTACTTC

v_gene: TRBV7-2
j_gene: TRBJ2-1
abundance: NA
d_gene: NA
CDR3aa: CASSLTETTEQFF
CDR3nt: TGTGCCAGCAGCCTGACAGAGACTACGGAGCAGTTCTTC

v_gene: TRBV29-1
j_gene: TRBJ2-5
abundance: NA
d_gene: NA
CDR3aa: CSVEDPRGARETQYF
CDR3nt: TGCAGCGTTGAAGATCCCCGGGGTGCCAGGGAGACCCAGTACTTC

v_gene: TRBV7-2
j_gene: TRBJ2-1
abundance: NA
d_gene: NA
CDR3aa: CASSRLEGFREDNEQFF
CDR3nt: TGTGCCAGCAGCCGCCTCGAGGGATTTCGGGAAGACAATGAGCAGTTCTTC

v_gene: TRBV28
j_gene: TRBJ2-1
abundance: NA
d_gene: TRBD1
CDR3aa: CASSLGGWTGTNEQFF
CDR3nt: TGTGCCAGCAGTTTAGGAGGGTGGACAGGGACGAATGAGCAGTTCTTC

v_gene: TRBV9
j_gene: TRBJ2-7
abundance: NA
d_gene: TRBD2
CDR3aa: CASSVGLASEQYF
CDR3nt: TGTGCCAGCAGCGTGGGACTAGCGAGCGAGCAGTACTTC

v_gene: TRBV29-1
j_gene: TRBJ2-7
abundance: NA
d_gene: NA
CDR3aa: CSVEGTYEQYF
CDR3nt: TGCAGCGTTGAAGGGACTTACGAGCAGTACTTC

v_gene: TRBV5-1
j_gene: TRBJ2-5
abundance: NA
d_gene: NA
CDR3aa: CASSLGQRKQETQYF
CDR3nt: TGCGCCAGCAGCTTGGGCCAGCGGAAACAAGAGACCCAGTACTTC

v_gene: TRBV4-1
j_gene: TRBJ1-1
abundance: NA
d_gene: NA
CDR3aa: CASSPTTRTTEAFF
CDR3nt: TGCGCCAGCAGCCCAACGACAAGGACCACTGAAGCTTTCTTT

v_gene: TRBV4-2
j_gene: TRBJ2-1
abundance: NA
d_gene: TRBD2
CDR3aa: CASSQGTSGDHEQFF
CDR3nt: TGTGCCAGCAGCCAAGGGACTAGCGGGGATCACGAGCAGTTCTTC

v_gene: TRBV7-9
j_gene: TRBJ2-7
abundance: many
d_gene: TRBD1
CDR3aa: CASSLELGQGSYEQYF
CDR3nt: TGTGCCAGCAGCTTAGAACTGGGACAGGGGTCCTACGAGCAGTACTTC

v_gene: TRBV18
j_gene: TRBJ1-3
abundance: NA
d_gene: NA
CDR3aa: CASSPGGLAGNTIYF
CDR3nt: TGTGCCAGCTCACCAGGGGGGCTAGCCGGAAACACCATATATTTT

v_gene: TRBV5-4
j_gene: TRBJ2-7
abundance: NA
d_gene: TRBD2
CDR3aa: CASSLGGLAGNEQYF
CDR3nt: TGTGCCAGCAGCTTGGGGGGACTAGCGGGCAACGAGCAGTACTTC

v_gene: TRBV6-5
j_gene: TRBJ2-3
abundance: few
d_gene: NA
CDR3aa: CASSYSGSTDTQYF
CDR3nt: TGTGCCAGCAGTTACTCGGGTAGCACAGATACGCAGTATTTT

v_gene: TRBV2
j_gene: TRBJ2-1
abundance: NA
d_gene: NA
CDR3aa: CASSEGSFNEQFF
CDR3nt: TGTGCCAGCAGTGAAGGGTCCTTTAATGAGCAGTTCTTC

v_gene: TRBV19
j_gene: TRBJ2-2
abundance: NA
d_gene: TRBD1
CDR3aa: CASRGTGLRELFF
CDR3nt: TGTGCCAGTAGGGGGACAGGGTTGCGGGAGCTGTTTTTT

v_gene: TRBV15
j_gene: TRBJ1-4
abundance: NA
d_gene: NA
CDR3aa: CATSRRTSGEKLFF
CDR3nt: TGTGCCACCAGCAGAAGGACGTCTGGTGAAAAACTGTTTTTT

v_gene: TRBV5-1
j_gene: TRBJ2-1
abundance: NA
d_gene: TRBD2
CDR3aa: CASSWRLAGVNEQFF
CDR3nt: TGCGCCAGCAGCTGGAGACTAGCGGGAGTCAATGAGCAGTTCTTC

v_gene: TRBV28
j_gene: TRBJ1-1
abundance: NA
d_gene: NA
CDR3aa: CASSSGPTNTEAFF
CDR3nt: TGTGCCAGCAGTTCCGGACCCACGAACACTGAAGCTTTCTTT

v_gene: TRBV28
j_gene: TRBJ1-2
abundance: NA
d_gene: TRBD1
CDR3aa: CASSTQKQGDYGYTF
CDR3nt: TGTGCCAGCAGTACTCAAAAACAGGGGGACTATGGCTACACTTTC

v_gene: TRBV28
j_gene: TRBJ2-7
abundance: NA
d_gene: NA
CDR3aa: CASSLQGYEQYF
CDR3nt: TGTGCCAGCAGTTTACAGGGCTACGAGCAGTACTTC